This entry features one TCR beta chain sequence. As yet, its antigen is unknown. CDR1 is GTSNPN and CDR2 is SVGIG in the germline V gene (reference sequence). V dropped 4 bases and J dropped 2; count of bases not matched to a gene: 5. The CDR3 consists of 13 residues. Primers: 60 Vbeta forward and 13 Jbeta reverse. Measured with immunoSEQ multiplex PCR; TCRdb has only the in-frame clones, and not every one. This sample carries 180,000 or so clones, 70% to 90% of them seen once, and the ten largest clones take about 9.3%. The data were taken from a study of cytomegalovirus exposure and HLA in healthy donors. Findings and caveats of the study: Previously analyzed data showed that most TCR beta V segments were productive at a frequency of about 90% or about 30%.

The sequencing input was PBMCs. This chain uses TRBV30 with TRBJ2-7; 7 nucleotides match TRBD1. The source is a man between 18 and 35 years old in good health and CMV-seropositive. CDR3 coding DNA: TGTGCCTGGACCCGGGACAGAACCTACGAGCAGTACTTC. Amino acid sequence: CAWTRDRTYEQYF. Using reference TRBV30 and TRBJ2-7 for the parts outside the CDR3, the full variable domain is SQTIHQWPATLVQPVGSPLSLECTVEGTSNPNLYWYRQAAGRGLQLLFYSVGIGQISSEVPQNLSASRPQDRQFILSSKKLLLSDSGFYLCAWTRDRTYEQYFGPGTRLTVT.